This passage covers 18 T cell receptor beta chains from one sample sequenced in a study of cytomegalovirus exposure and HLA in healthy donors. The PCR employed 60 Vbeta primers together with 13 Jbeta primers. Assay: immunoSEQ multiplex PCR; the TCRdb copy retains only in-frame clones and omits some. There are some 200,000 clones in the sample; 82% occur only once, and 6.5% lies in the top ten. The sequenced material came from PBMCs. The receptors were sampled from a woman in her fifties or sixties in good health and CMV-seropositive.

This clone was counted a few times. This sample also contains other DNA sequences that code for the same CDR3. This rearrangement joins TRBV7-9 to TRBJ2-7; TRBD1 is a possible D gene (6 bases). Trimming stripped 5 bases from V and 3 bases from J, with 17 bases between. Germline V gene data show CDR1 as SEHNR and CDR2 as FQNEAQ (reference sequence). The CDR3 totals 15 residues. This chain's CDR3 is CASSPGQPDHYEQYF. The CDR3 bases are TGTGCCAGCAGCCCTGGACAGCCCGACCACTACGAGCAGTACTTC.

J is TRBJ1-4 and V is TRBV15; the match to TRBD1 covers 9 bases. The V and J ends lost 3 bases and 7 bases, in that order; junction bases with no gene match: 12. The CDR3 is 17 residues long. Germline lookup yields CDR1 LNHNV and CDR2 YYDKDF (reference sequence). The CDR3 loop is CATSRVGATGGFEKLFF. The CDR3 DNA follows: TGTGCCACCAGCAGGGTAGGCGCGACAGGGGGGTTTGAAAAACTGTTTTTT.

This clone was seen a handful of times. The rearrangement links TRBV2 to TRBJ2-7; 12 bases map to TRBD2. V lost 8 bases to trimming and J lost 6 bases; unmatched junction nucleotides: 8. Germline CDR1 and CDR2: SNHLY and FYNNEI. CDR3 size: 14 residues. CDR3 region: CASGRRTSGTEQYF. CDR3 DNA sequence: TGTGCCAGCGGCCGGAGGACTAGCGGGACCGAGCAGTACTTC.

This clone was seen just once. V and J are TRBV30 and TRBJ1-3, with D tentatively TRBD1 (5 bases). Germline CDR1 reads GTSNPN; CDR2 reads SVGIG (reference sequence). The CDR3 spans 15 residues. V lost 2 bases, J lost 0 bases, and 11 bases lay in between. CDR3 in amino acids: CAWSQGSSSGNTIYF. The CDR3 bases are TGTGCCTGGAGTCAGGGATCAAGCTCTGGAAACACCATATATTTT.

The genes are TRBV27 and TRBJ2-5; TRBD1 agrees at 8 bases. CDR1 MNHEY and CDR2 SMNVEV come from the germline V gene (reference sequence). Trimming cost V 5 bases and J 5 bases; bases outside gene matches: 10. This CDR3 region has 15 residues. The CDR3 reads CASSPQQGAVETQYF. DNA of the CDR3: TGTGCCAGCAGTCCCCAGCAGGGGGCAGTGGAGACCCAGTACTTC.

The chain combines TRBV15 with TRBJ1-6; D is ambiguous. The CDR3 has 15 residues. V lost 3 bases and J lost 5, with 11 bases in between. Germline V gene sequence: CDR1 LNHNV, CDR2 YYDKDF (reference sequence). This chain's CDR3 is CATSREVTHNSPLHF. The DNA of the CDR3 is TGTGCCACCAGCAGGGAGGTAACACATAATTCACCCCTCCACTTT.

V is TRBV27 and J is TRBJ1-6; tentative D call: TRBD1 (5 bases). CDR3 length: 11 residues. Germline V lookup: CDR1 MNHEY, CDR2 SMNVEV (reference sequence). V was pared by 6 bases and J by 15 bases, with 12 bases between. CDR3 amino acids: CASRSRVGLHF. The CDR3, as DNA: TGTGCCAGCAGGAGCAGGGTGGGCCTCCACTTT.

V is TRBV25-1 and J is TRBJ1-4, with TRBD1 matching 9 bases. With 3 bases clipped from V and 8 bases from J, the junction kept 4 bases outside the gene matches. The CDR3 is 14 residues long. The germline CDR1 and CDR2 sequences are MGHDK and SYGVNS. CDR3 loop: CASSEGTGYEKLFF. In nucleotides, the CDR3 is TGTGCCAGCAGTGAGGGGACAGGGTACGAAAAACTGTTTTTT.

A single count supports this clone. The rearrangement joins TRBV4-1 to TRBJ1-5; D is perhaps TRBD1 (6 bases). V lost 2 bases and J 2 bases, leaving 10 bases between the germline ends. Germline V lookup: CDR1 MGHRA, CDR2 YSYEKL. The CDR3 contains 15 residues. The CDR3 here is CASSQPDSGNQPQHF. The CDR3 bases are TGCGCCAGCAGCCAACCGGACAGCGGCAATCAGCCCCAGCATTTT.

The chain has TRBV6-5 and TRBJ2-3; 10 positions agree with TRBD2. CDR3 size: 15 residues. The trim removed 0 bases at V and 5 bases at J, leaving 2 bases unmatched. Germline V gene data show CDR1 as MNHEY and CDR2 as SVGAGI. In DNA form, the CDR3 reads TGTGCCAGCAGTTACTCGAGCGGGAGGGTAGATACGCAGTATTTT. Its protein is CASSYSSGRVDTQYF.

The V call is TRBV5-5, the J call TRBJ1-5, with a possible D match to TRBD1 (6 bases). CDR1 is SGHKS, CDR2 YYEKEE, per germline (reference sequence). The CDR3 loop spans 16 amino acids. V lost 3 bases and J lost 7, with 20 bases in between. CDR3 region: CASSSEGGGSRQPQHF. Here the CDR3 DNA reads TGTGCCAGCAGCTCGGAAGGGGGGGGGTCCAGGCAGCCCCAGCATTTT.

In its sample, this clone was seen once. V is TRBV28 and J is TRBJ1-2; no reliable D call. The CDR3 covers 13 residues. V was shortened by 6 bases and J by 2 bases, with 10 bases between the two germline ends. CDR1 MDHEN and CDR2 SYDVKM come from the germline V gene. CDR3 sequence reads: CASRPRENYGYTF. In nucleotides, the CDR3 is TGTGCCAGCAGACCCCGCGAAAACTATGGCTACACCTTC.

This clone has a single count. The V and J genes are TRBV19 and TRBJ2-6; no clear D gene. V gave up 4 bases and J gave up 0 bases, with 7 bases separating them. The CDR3 runs to 15 residues. The germline CDR1 and CDR2 sequences are LNHDA and SQIVND (reference sequence). DNA for the CDR3: TGTGCCAGTAGTAGGCAGCGCTCTGGGGCCAACGTCCTGACTTTC. Amino acids: CASSRQRSGANVLTF.

The chain employs TRBV6-1 and TRBJ2-3; 7 nucleotides line up with TRBD1. Trimming at V came to 7 bases and at J to 3 bases, leaving 7 bases not matched to a gene. The length of the CDR3 is 14 residues. In germline, CDR1 is MNHNS, CDR2 SASEGT. CDR3 sequence reads: CASKPTGSTDTQYF. The CDR3 DNA follows: TGTGCCAGCAAACCGACAGGGAGTACAGATACGCAGTATTTT.

The V and J genes are TRBV6-6 and TRBJ2-1; TRBD1 agrees at 7 bases. V shed 6 bases, J shed 7 bases, and the junction held 6 bases outside the gene matches. Germline CDR1 MNHNY, CDR2 SVGAGI (reference sequence). There are 13 residues in the CDR3. The CDR3 protein is CASRTSTGNEQFF. The CDR3 DNA is TGTGCCAGCAGGACCTCGACAGGGAATGAGCAGTTCTTC.

The chain carries TRBV4-3 and TRBJ2-3, with TRBD2 matching over 15 bases. Trimming at V came to 1 base and at J to 3 bases, leaving 17 bases not matched to a gene. Germline CDR1 reads LGHNA; CDR2 reads YSLEER. The CDR3 totals 22 residues. The CDR3 is CASSQALLTGTSGGRDTDTQYF. For the CDR3, the DNA is TGCGCCAGCAGCCAAGCCCTTCTCACGGGGACTAGCGGGGGGAGGGATACAGATACGCAGTATTTT.

The V call is TRBV27, the J call TRBJ2-5; 9 bases map to TRBD1. Looked up from germline, CDR1 is MNHEY and CDR2 is SMNVEV (reference sequence). V lost 2 bases and J lost 11; bases outside the gene matches: 12. The CDR3 contains 15 residues. CDR3 residues: CASSLGGTGSQEQYF. The CDR3 coding sequence is TGTGCCAGCAGTTTAGGGGGGACAGGGTCTCAGGAGCAGTACTTC.

The CDR3 nucleotides are TGTGCCAGCAGCTTGGGCTCTGGACAGGGCAGCGAGCAGTACTTC. Translated: CASSLGSGQGSEQYF. The chain joins TRBV7-8 to TRBJ2-7; 8 bases match TRBD1. The J segment lost 6 bases and the V segment lost 3 bases, leaving 10 bases of the junction unmatched. The CDR3 totals 15 residues. From germline, CDR1 is SGHVS and CDR2 FQNEAQ. The full variable domain, with the rest looked up from reference TRBV7-8 and TRBJ2-7, is GAGVSQSPRYKVAKRGQDVALRCDPISGHVSLFWYQQALGQGPEFLTYFQNEAQLDKSGLPSDRFFAERPEGSVSTLKIQRTQQEDSAVYLCASSLGSGQGSEQYFGPGTRLTVT.